Reported below is one T cell receptor (beta chain). Its matching antigen is unknown. TCRdb keeps only in-frame clones here, not all; method: immunoSEQ multiplex PCR. The data show roughly 80,000 clones, around 90% seen once. This sample stems from a study of Tregs in tolerant kidney transplant recipients. Study at large: Mixed chimerism was transient after nonmyeloablative marrow transplants from related graft donors. Broader study findings: Donor-specific Treg expansion exceeded global Treg expansion in tolerant patients, suggesting antigen drive. Expanding Tregs on activated donor B cells appeared to best identify donor-specific TCRbeta clones.

This CDR3 contains 16 residues. The V gene lost 6 bases and the J gene lost 9 bases, with 27 bases spanning the gap. CD4+CD25+CD127- Tregs, CD4+CD25- non-Tregs, CD4 and CD8 cells were sorted. Sequencing was performed on Tregs from blood, taken before the transplant. This TCR derives from a human donor who received a combined kidney and bone marrow transplant. The V gene is TRBV23-1, the J gene TRBJ2-7, with D possibly matching TRBD2 (7 bases). TRBV23-1 falls under the ORF class, with uncertain function. Written as DNA, the CDR3 is TGCGCCAGCAGACCGAGGGGGGAGGGAATGCGCTGGGGGCAGTACTTC. This gives the protein CASRPRGEGMRWGQYF.